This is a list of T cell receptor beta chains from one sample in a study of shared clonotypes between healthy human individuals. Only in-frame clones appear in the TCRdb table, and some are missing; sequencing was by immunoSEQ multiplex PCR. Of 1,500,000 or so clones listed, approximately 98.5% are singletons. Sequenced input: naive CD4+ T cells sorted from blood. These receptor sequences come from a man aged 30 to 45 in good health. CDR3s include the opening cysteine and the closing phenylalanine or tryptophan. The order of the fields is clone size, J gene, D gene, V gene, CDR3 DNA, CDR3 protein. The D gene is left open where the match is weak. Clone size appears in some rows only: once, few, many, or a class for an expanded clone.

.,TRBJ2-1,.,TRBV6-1,TGTGCCAGCAGTGAAAATGGTGAGCAGTTCTTC,CASSENGEQFF
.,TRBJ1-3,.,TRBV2,TGTGCCATCTACGCCGGGAGACACGGTTCTGGAAACACCATATATTTT,CAIYAGRHGSGNTIYF
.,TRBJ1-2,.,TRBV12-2,TGTGCAAGTCGCTTACACAGGGTTATTAGGGGCTACACCTTC,CASRLHRVIRGYTF
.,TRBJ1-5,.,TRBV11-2,TGTGCCAGCAGTTCGGGGCATCAGCCCCAGCATTTT,CASSSGHQPQHF
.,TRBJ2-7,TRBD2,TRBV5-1,TGCGCCAGCAGCTTGGCCCCTAGCGGTCCCGCCTCCTACGAGCAGTACTTC,CASSLAPSGPASYEQYF
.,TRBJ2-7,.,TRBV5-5,TGTGCCAGCAGCTTATCGAGGGGCTCCTACGAGCAGTACTTC,CASSLSRGSYEQYF
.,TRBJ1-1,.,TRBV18,TGTGCCAGCTCACAAACACAGGAGACTGAAGCTTTCTTT,CASSQTQETEAFF
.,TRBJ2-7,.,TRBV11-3,TGTGCCAGCAGCTCACCTTCGTCTCCCTACGAGCAGTACTTC,CASSSPSSPYEQYF
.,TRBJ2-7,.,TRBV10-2,TGCGCCAGCAGTGAGACAGGCGGGATGAAGTCCTACGAGCAGTACTTC,CASSETGGMKSYEQYF
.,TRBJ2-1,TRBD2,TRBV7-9,TGTGCCAGCAGCCTAGGATTTCCCGGGACTAGCGGGAGGTTTGAGCAGTTCTTC,CASSLGFPGTSGRFEQFF
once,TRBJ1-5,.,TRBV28,TGTGCCAGCAGCCCTTTCGGTATGGGCAATCAGCCCCAGCATTTT,CASSPFGMGNQPQHF
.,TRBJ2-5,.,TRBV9,TGTGCCAGCAGCGTCGGGAGTTTTGCGGGGCTAGAGACCCAGTACTTC,CASSVGSFAGLETQYF
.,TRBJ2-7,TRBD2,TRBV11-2,TGTGCCAGCAGCCGTACCGGGACTAGCGGGGTCGAGCAGTACTTC,CASSRTGTSGVEQYF
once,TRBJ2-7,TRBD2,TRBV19,TGTGCCAGTAGTTTAGCGGGAGGGCCCGGCGAGCAGTACTTC,CASSLAGGPGEQYF
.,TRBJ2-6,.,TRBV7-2,TGTGCCAGCAGCTTGGTGGCCGTTTACTCTGGGGCCAACGTCCTGACTTTC,CASSLVAVYSGANVLTF
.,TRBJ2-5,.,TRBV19,TGTGCCAGTAGCTTGGCAGGGGCAGAACAAGAGACCCAGTACTTC,CASSLAGAEQETQYF
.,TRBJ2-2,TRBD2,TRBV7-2,TGTGCCAGCAGGAAGTCGGGAGGCAACACCGGGGAGCTGTTTTTT,CASRKSGGNTGELFF
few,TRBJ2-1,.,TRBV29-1,TGCAGCGTTGAAGAGGGGAGCAATGAGCAGTTCTTC,CSVEEGSNEQFF
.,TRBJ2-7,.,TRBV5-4,TGTGCCAGCAGCCCGGACCTAGATCGCGAGCAGTACTTC,CASSPDLDREQYF
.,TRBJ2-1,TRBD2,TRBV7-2,TGTGCCAGCACCCCCGGACTAGCGGGAGCCAATGAGCAGTTCTTC,CASTPGLAGANEQFF
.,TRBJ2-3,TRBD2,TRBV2,TGTGCCAGCAGTGATCTGGGGGGACTAGCGGACACAGATACGCAGTATTTT,CASSDLGGLADTDTQYF
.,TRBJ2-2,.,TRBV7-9,TGTGCCAGCAGCTCTCAAAGGGCCGGGGAGCTGTTTTTT,CASSSQRAGELFF
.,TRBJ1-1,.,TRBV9,TGTGCCAGCAGCGTAGGCGTGGGCCCGAACACTGAAGCTTTCTTT,CASSVGVGPNTEAFF
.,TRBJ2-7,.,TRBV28,TGTGCCAGCAGCTCCGTGGGTGCCTACGAGCAGTACTTC,CASSSVGAYEQYF
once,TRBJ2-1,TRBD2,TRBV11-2,TGTGCCAGCAGCTTAGCGTCGATGGGAGGGGCGATCTTC,CASSLASMGGAIF
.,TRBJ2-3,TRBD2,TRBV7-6,TGTGCCAGCAGCTTAGTTCCGGGACTAGCTGCCACAGATACGCAGTATTTT,CASSLVPGLAATDTQYF
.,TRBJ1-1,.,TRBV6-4,TGTGCCAGCAGCTACCTCCCAGGGGCTGGCACTGAAGCTTTCTTT,CASSYLPGAGTEAFF
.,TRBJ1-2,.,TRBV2,TGTGCCAGCAGGGGGGCGCAGGGTGACTATGGCTACACCTTC,CASRGAQGDYGYTF
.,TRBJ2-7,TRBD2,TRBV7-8,TGTGCCAGCAGCCCCACAAGCGGGAGTCGAGGGGAGCAGTACTTC,CASSPTSGSRGEQYF
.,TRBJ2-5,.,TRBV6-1,TGTGCCAGCAGACAACAGGTCCAAGAGACCCAGTACTTC,CASRQQVQETQYF
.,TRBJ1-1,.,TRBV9,TGTGCCAGCAGCCCGGACACGGGACTGGAGAACACTGAAGCTTTCTTT,CASSPDTGLENTEAFF
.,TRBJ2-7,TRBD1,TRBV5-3,TGTGCCAGAAGCTTGGTGCTGACAGGGGAGGACGAGCAGTACTTC,CARSLVLTGEDEQYF
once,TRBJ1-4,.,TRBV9,TGTGCCAGCGGCCCCTACCAGGGGAAAGAAAAACTGTTTTTT,CASGPYQGKEKLFF
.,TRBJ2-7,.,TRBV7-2,TGTGCCAGCAGCTCCTCCGCAGCCCGGTTCGAGCAGTACTTC,CASSSSAARFEQYF
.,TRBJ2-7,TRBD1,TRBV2,TGTGCCAGCAGCAGCGACAGGGGGATTTACGAGCAGTACTTC,CASSSDRGIYEQYF
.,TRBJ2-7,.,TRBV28,TGTGCCAGCAGGACCCTTTTTTACGAGCAGTACTTC,CASRTLFYEQYF
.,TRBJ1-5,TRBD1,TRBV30,TGTGCCTGGAGTCGACAGGGTAGTAAGCCCCAGCATTTT,CAWSRQGSKPQHF
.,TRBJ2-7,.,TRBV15,TGTGCCACCAGCAAGGGGGGACTACTCTACGAGCAGTACTTC,CATSKGGLLYEQYF
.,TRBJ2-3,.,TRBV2,TGTGCCAGCAGTCCCCAGGGAAGGCCTAGCACAGATACGCAGTATTTT,CASSPQGRPSTDTQYF
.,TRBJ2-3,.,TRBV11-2,TGTGCCAGCAGCTTAGAGTTGGCCAGGGAAGGCACAGATACGCAGTATTTT,CASSLELAREGTDTQYF
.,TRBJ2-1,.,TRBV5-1,TGCGCCAGCAGCCCCATCTCCTACAATGAGCAGTTCTTC,CASSPISYNEQFF
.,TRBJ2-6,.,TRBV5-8,TGTGCCAGCAGCTGGACAGCTATCTCTGGGGCCAACGTCCTGACTTTC,CASSWTAISGANVLTF
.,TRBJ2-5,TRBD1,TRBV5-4,TGTGCCAGCAGCCGTACAGGGGTGGATATTGAGACCCAGTACTTC,CASSRTGVDIETQYF
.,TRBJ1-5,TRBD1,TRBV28,TGTGCCAGCAGAGTTCTGGACAGGGGGGGTCAGCCCCAGCATTTT,CASRVLDRGGQPQHF
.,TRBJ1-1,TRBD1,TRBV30,TGTGCCTGGACGGGGACAGACTCTGAAGCTTTCTTT,CAWTGTDSEAFF